Each of the 16 T cell receptor beta chains below was sequenced from the same sample in a study of blood T cell repertoires in COVID-19 (dated by TCRdb to about 2020). The library was generated by the immunoSEQ multiplex PCR assay. Here the immuneACCESS table is served through TCRdb, limited to in-frame sequences with V and J called. Missing clones are a known gap in these copies; in checked studies unresolved V genes cover under half, and the rest lacks a known reason. The table for this sample lists some 150,000 clones; roughly 88% of them were counted only once. The top ten hold 1.5% of the sample. Sequencing used peripheral blood. These receptor sequences come from a woman aged 55-70 years with acute or convalescent COVID-19.

This clone was found once. The rearrangement uses TRBV2 and TRBJ2-2, with 8 nucleotides matching TRBD2. This CDR3 comprises 13 residues. Germline CDR1 SNHLY, CDR2 FYNNEI. With V trimmed by 6 bases and J by 4 bases, 1 base remained unmatched. CDR3 nucleotides: TGTGCCAGCAGACGGGAGGGCACCGGGGAGCTGTTTTTT. It yields the protein CASRREGTGELFF.

This chain links TRBV4-3 with TRBJ1-4; 10 positions match TRBD1. The CDR3 is 15 residues long. Germline CDR1 reads LGHNA; CDR2 reads YSLEER. V dropped 4 bases and J dropped 8; count of bases not matched to a gene: 7. The CDR3 sequence is CASSRGDRGVEKLFF. The CDR3 DNA is TGCGCCAGCAGCCGAGGGGACAGGGGAGTAGAAAAACTGTTTTTT.

This sequence joins TRBV11-2 and TRBJ2-7; 9 bases match TRBD2. With 5 bases clipped from V and 4 bases from J, the junction kept 6 bases outside the gene matches. CDR3 size: 14 residues. The germline gives CDR1 SGHAT, CDR2 FQNNGV. CDR3 sequence: CASSLGLAGYEQYF. The CDR3 bases are TGTGCCAGCAGCCTGGGACTAGCCGGATACGAGCAGTACTTC.

The chain is built from TRBV4-3 and TRBJ1-5, with D unresolved. The CDR3 sequence is 17 residues long. Germline assignment: CDR1 LGHNA and CDR2 YSLEER. The V gene lost 0 bases and the J gene lost 1 base, with 13 bases spanning the gap. CDR3 in DNA: TGCGCCAGCAGCCAAGAAGGCCCACAGATGAGCAATCAGCCCCAGCATTTT. The encoded protein is CASSQEGPQMSNQPQHF.

The genes are TRBV5-4 and TRBJ2-5; D is possibly TRBD1 (6 bases). This CDR3 is built from 15 residues. Trimming shortened V by 0 bases and J by 1 base, and 10 bases separated the two germline ends. The germline V gene encodes CDR1 SGHNT and CDR2 YYREEE (reference sequence). The CDR3 DNA is TGTGCCAGCAGCTTGGCTCCGACAGGCCAAGAGACCCAGTACTTC. This gives the protein CASSLAPTGQETQYF.

V is TRBV19 and J is TRBJ2-3; maybe TRBD1 (5 bases). Germline CDR1 is LNHDA and CDR2 is SQIVND (reference sequence). Deletions cut 5 bases from V and 2 bases from J, with 17 bases between. CDR3 length: 16 amino acids. The CDR3 loop reads CASSSERTFYTDTQYF. CDR3 DNA: TGTGCCAGTAGTTCAGAAAGGACATTTTACACAGATACGCAGTATTTT. Variable domain in full (rest from reference TRBV19 and TRBJ2-3): DGGITQSPKYLFRKEGQNVTLSCEQNLNHDAMYWYRQDPGQGLRLIYYSQIVNDFQKGDIAEGYSVSREKKESFPLTVTSAQKNPTAFYLCASSSERTFYTDTQYFGPGTRLTVL.

Here the CDR3 reads CASSMSNEQFF. The DNA for the CDR3 is TGTGCCAGTAGTATGAGCAATGAGCAGTTCTTC. This chain uses TRBV19 with TRBJ2-1; no reliable D call. Trimming took off 3 bases at V and 6 bases at J, with 3 bases between the two ends. The V gene's germline CDR1 is LNHDA and CDR2 SQIVND (reference sequence). This CDR3 is 11 amino acids long.

J is TRBJ2-7 and V is TRBV12-3 or TRBV12-4; TRBD2 aligns across 7 bases. The CDR3 has 13 amino acids. After removal of 6 bases from V and 4 bases from J, the junction contained 6 bases not matched to a gene. The CDR3 coding sequence is TGTGCCAGCAGGACGGGAGGAGGGTACGAGCAGTACTTC. It is translated as CASRTGGGYEQYF.

The chain combines TRBV6-6 with TRBJ1-5, with TRBD1 as a possible D gene (6 bases). V lost 10 bases, J lost 1 base, and 14 bases lay in between. Germline V CDR1 and CDR2: MNHNY, SVGAGI (reference sequence). The CDR3 is 14 residues long. CDR3 in amino acids: CATEGGSSNQPQHF. The CDR3 DNA reads TGTGCCACCGAAGGGGGATCAAGCAATCAGCCCCAGCATTTT.

J is TRBJ2-3 and V is TRBV9, with TRBD2 matching 11 bases. The V and J ends lost 8 bases and 4 bases, in that order; junction bases with no gene match: 9. There are 15 residues in the CDR3. CDR1 and CDR2 (germline): SGDLS, YYNGEE. CDR3 amino acids: CASQTSGAAADTQYF. CDR3 nucleotide sequence: TGTGCCAGTCAGACTAGCGGGGCGGCAGCAGATACGCAGTATTTT.

The chain combines TRBV29-1 with TRBJ2-3, with D possibly TRBD2 on 5 matching bases. The ends were cut back, 1 base at V and 5 bases at J, with 7 bases in the middle. The CDR3 consists of 12 residues. From germline, CDR1 is SQVTM and CDR2 ANQGSEA. CDR3 DNA sequence: TGCAGCGTTGAAGGAGGGATAGATACGCAGTATTTT. Its translation is CSVEGGIDTQYF.

The chain uses TRBV7-9 and TRBJ1-2, with D possibly being TRBD1 (6 bases). Germline V gene lookup returns CDR1 SEHNR and CDR2 FQNEAQ (reference sequence). CDR3 length: 15 residues. The V end was cut by 5 bases, the J end by 5 bases, with 18 bases between. The CDR3 DNA reads TGTGCCAGCAGCCAGGAGGGGGGGCCAGGTTATGGCTACACCTTC. It encodes CASSQEGGPGYGYTF.

J is TRBJ1-6 and V is TRBV6-4; 7 positions agree with TRBD1. CDR3 length: 16 residues. Germline loops: CDR1 MRHNA, CDR2 SNTAGT. V shed 3 bases, J shed 4 bases, and the junction held 6 bases outside the gene matches. CDR3 sequence reads: CASSEQGRPYNSPLHF. The CDR3 DNA follows: TGTGCCAGCAGTGAACAGGGGCGGCCTTATAATTCACCCCTCCACTTT.

This chain uses TRBV7-9 with TRBJ2-5; TRBD2 is a possible D gene (6 bases). The V and J ends lost 6 bases and 5 bases respectively, with 13 bases between them. CDR3 size: 13 residues. Germline V gene sequence: CDR1 SEHNR, CDR2 FQNEAQ (reference sequence). The CDR3 region is CASRTAGYETQYF. The CDR3 nucleotides read TGTGCCAGCAGGACGGCGGGGTACGAGACCCAGTACTTC.

This chain uses TRBV15 with TRBJ1-5; possible D gene TRBD1, 5 bases. CDR1 and CDR2 from the germline V gene are LNHNV and YYDKDF (reference sequence). V lost 7 bases to trimming and J lost 1 base, with 14 bases between them. The CDR3 has 15 amino acids. The CDR3 reads CATTPDRGSNQPQHF. CDR3 in DNA: TGTGCCACCACCCCCGACAGAGGAAGCAATCAGCCCCAGCATTTT.

The chain employs TRBV7-8 and TRBJ2-3; 10 nucleotides match TRBD2. J gave up 2 bases and V 1 base, and 6 bases lay outside the gene matches. The CDR3 covers 17 residues. Germline-derived CDR1 and CDR2 are SGHVS and FQNEAQ. The CDR3 DNA follows: TGTGCCAGCAGCTTAGGTCTGCTAGCGGGAGTCACAGATACGCAGTATTTT. This gives the protein CASSLGLLAGVTDTQYF.